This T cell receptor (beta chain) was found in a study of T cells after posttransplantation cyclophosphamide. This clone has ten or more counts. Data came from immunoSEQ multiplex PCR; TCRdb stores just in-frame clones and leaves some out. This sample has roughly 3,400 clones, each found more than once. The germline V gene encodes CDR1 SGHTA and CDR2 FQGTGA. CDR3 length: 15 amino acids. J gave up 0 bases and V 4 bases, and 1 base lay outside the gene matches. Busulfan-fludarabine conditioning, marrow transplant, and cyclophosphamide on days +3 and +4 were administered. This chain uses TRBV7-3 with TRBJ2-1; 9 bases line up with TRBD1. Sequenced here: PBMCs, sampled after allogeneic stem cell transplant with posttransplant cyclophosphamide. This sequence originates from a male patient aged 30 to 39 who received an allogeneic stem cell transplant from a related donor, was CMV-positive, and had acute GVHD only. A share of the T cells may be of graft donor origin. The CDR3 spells CASSSTGGSYNEQFF. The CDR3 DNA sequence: TGTGCCAGCAGCTCGACAGGGGGCTCCTACAATGAGCAGTTCTTC.